This entry is about one T cell receptor beta chain. Many counts were recorded for this clonotype. Its binding antigen is unknown. Within one base of it there is no much larger clone, and no base qualities were kept. These data belong to a study of identical twins (TCRdb year 2016). For context, the study as a whole: The study deep-sequenced TCR alpha and beta repertoires from monozygotic twins, unrelated adults of various ages and cord blood to test whether fetal clonotypes persist. To rule out contamination, replicate twin experiments were performed at different times with different library preparation protocols. What the authors observed across the whole study: In monozygotic twins, out-of-frame TCR alpha sharing was systematically underestimated by recombination models, although the models agreed with sharing between unrelated individuals. Fewer insertions were carried by abundant cord blood beta clonotypes, a similar but weaker trend appeared in young adult naive repertoires, and no such trend appeared in memory repertoires. Invariant T cells such as MAIT and iNKT could partly confound zero-insertion analyses, though diverse VJ usage argued against this for most clonotypes. Because the same donors could not be followed over many years, the conclusions depended on cross-sectional statistical analysis. A weaker excess of twin sharing was found in beta out-of-frame sequences because the signal-to-noise ratio was lowered by fewer shared sequences. Out-of-frame TCR alpha sequences shared between twins showed an excess of low generation-probability sequences compared with coincidental sharing between unrelated individuals.

V is reduced by 6 bases and J by 1 base, leaving a spacing of 8 bases between them. The CDR3, from cysteine to phenylalanine, totals 13 residues. The entry retains the CDR3 DNA only, 39 bases that are in frame from base 1. Preparation of the library involved 5' RACE. Sequenced on an Illumina HiSeq 2000. Template switching added a universal primer binding site, and the final cDNA carried a unique molecular identifier that allowed TCR cDNA molecules to be counted accurately. Specific primers in the conserved constant-segment region were used to synthesize first-strand cDNA for TCR alpha and beta chains. To control for contamination, every cDNA library carried two barcodes: a SMART-Mk sample barcode plus Illumina barcodes. TruSeq adapter sequences, together with Illumina sample barcodes, were added in two successive PCR steps. Sequencing of the TCR alpha and beta cDNA libraries was done on the Illumina HiSeq platform using custom primers. The authors' pipeline ran thus. Unique molecular identifiers were extracted from raw reads with MiGEC, and CDR3 positions were determined with MiXCR. Recombination models were inferred per individual with the repgenHMM and IGoR tools using an EM algorithm. The analysis of shared clonotypes was done with the tcR package in R, with sharing normalized by the product of cloneset sizes. To study raw recombination without the effects of thymic and clonal selection, out-of-frame nonproductive sequences were analyzed. The public reads were reanalyzed by TCRdb: fastp trimming at Q25, MiXCR alignment, in-frame beta chains only. Rows are unified per CDR3 protein, each entry keeping the most common DNA and genes. The authors' filters were not applied to this entry. The sample table lists about 340,000 distinct CDR3 sequences, 10% to 15% of them with a count of one. In total, the top ten clones hold around 7.2% of the sample.

Only healthy Caucasian donors were included. The twin cohort consisted of three pairs of female monozygotic twins, all aged roughly 18 to 29 years. CD4+ and CD8+ T cell populations were isolated with positive isolation kits from Invitrogen. This sample also appeared in a second study, on yellow fever vaccine responses in identical twins. The second study reports: According to the authors, in identical twins the way T cells responded to vaccination appeared partly convergent and partly personalized. In identical twins, the study followed T cell clones that responded to the vaccine with precision.

The sequenced material came from CD8+ T cells sorted from blood. This chain joins TRBV12-3 or TRBV12-4 to TRBJ2-3, with the D gene tentatively TRBD1 or TRBD2, based on 5 matching bases in each. The receptor was isolated from a woman aged 18-29 years in good health. CDR3 loop: CASSGTGTDTQYF. The nucleotide sequence reads TGTGCCAGCAGCGGGACCGGCACAGATACGCAGTATTTT.